One T cell receptor beta chain is described in this entry. Its antigen remains unknown. There are 15 residues in the CDR3. The germline V and J ends were trimmed by 3 bases and 2 bases, with 12 bases remaining between them. CDR1 is MGHDK, CDR2 SYGVNS, per germline. The data derive from a study of cytomegalovirus exposure and HLA in healthy donors. The study's findings and limits: Productive status was seen about 90% or about 30% of the time for most TCR beta V segments in an earlier analysis. A later analysis associated some 18,000 TCR beta sequences with HLA alleles at a 0.05 false discovery rate.

It was with 60 Vbeta and 13 Jbeta primers that the PCR ran. The repertoire was sequenced with immunoSEQ multiplex PCR; TCRdb's copy has only in-frame clones and lacks some. The data contain 100,000 or so clones, roughly four fifths of them singletons. The chain joins TRBV25-1 to TRBJ2-3; possible D gene TRBD1, 6 bases. The sequencing sample was made of PBMCs. This sequence originates from a man aged 40-49 years in good health and CMV-seronegative. In nucleotides, the CDR3 is TGTGCCAGCAGTGACGAGGGGGAAGACACAGATACGCAGTATTTT. The encoded protein is CASSDEGEDTDTQYF.